The entry below describes one T cell receptor (beta chain). V was pared by 6 bases and J by 10 bases, with 7 bases of the junction left unmatched. Germline lookup yields CDR1 SNHLY and CDR2 FYNNEI. This CDR3 region has 13 residues. The PCR contained 60 Vbeta and 13 Jbeta primers. This table comes from immunoSEQ multiplex PCR, and its TCRdb copy is limited to in-frame clones, with some not included. The sample carries some 130,000 clones, 84% recorded once. This record belongs to a study of cytomegalovirus exposure and HLA in healthy donors. The clonotype originates from a middle-aged man in good health and CMV-seronegative. Sequencing was done on a sample of PBMCs. The genes are TRBV2 and TRBJ2-3; 10 bases agree with TRBD1. The CDR3 DNA reads as TGTGCCAGCAGCGGACAGGGGGAACAGGCGCAGTATTTT. Its translation is CASSGQGEQAQYF.